The source of this T cell receptor beta chain is a study of T-cell memory formation after mild COVID-19. Trimming took off 7 bases at V and 3 bases at J, with 16 bases between the two ends. The CDR3 is 14 amino acids. Germline-derived CDR1 and CDR2 are DFQATT and SNEGSKA (reference sequence). This clonotype was observed many times. Its specificity is unknown. Overall study results and limits: Shrinking CD4+ clones were chiefly CM and EM; CD8+ ones were chiefly EMRA. Clones contracting day 15 to 85 were balanced CD4/CD8; later expanders leaned CD4+. Confirmation was lacking for SARS-CoV-2 specificity of second-wave clones that peaked on day 37.

TCRdb called the 5' RACE reads again in MiXCR, with one record for every CDR3 protein. The sample shows some 450,000 distinct CDR3 sequences, over 15% of them seen only once. The TCR comes from an adult woman who had mild COVID-19 (a few samples of this study predate the infection). Cell type and time point are not known. This chain uses TRBV20-1 with TRBJ2-1; TRBD2 might be the D (5 bases). Material: PBMCs or a T cell subset sorted from them (not recorded which). The CDR3: CSGRRSGNYNEQFF. The CDR3 nucleotides read TGCAGTGGTAGGAGAAGCGGAAACTACAATGAGCAGTTCTTC.